This TCR beta chain is from a study of blood T cell repertoires in COVID-19. Turning to the study itself: The United States, Italy and Spain provided the acute and convalescent COVID-19 samples. Sources were T cells, B-cell-depleted T cells, or PBMCs; the material itself was cDNA or gDNA.

The CDR3 is 13 residues long. Germline V gene lookup returns CDR1 LGHNA and CDR2 YSLEER. The V and J ends lost 4 bases and 5 bases respectively, with 9 bases between them. The data were produced by immunoSEQ multiplex PCR, yet TCRdb's version contains in-frame clones alone and is incomplete. Here the sample spans 60,000 to 95,000 clones, approximately 90% being singletons. The clonotype comes from a human donor in a cohort sampled during active COVID-19. Sequenced input: peripheral blood. The rearrangement joins TRBV4-3 to TRBJ1-5, with D uncertain. For the CDR3, the DNA is TGCGCCAGCAGCCCGGCGGTTTATCAGCCCCAGCATTTT. Translation gives CASSPAVYQPQHF.